This is a list of T cell receptor beta chains from one sample in a study of shared clonotypes between healthy human individuals. Libraries were prepared by immunoSEQ multiplex PCR; TCRdb keeps only in-frame clonotypes and omits some of them. This table holds 450,000 or so clones, 75% to 80% found once. The sample was PBMCs. The receptors were gathered from a woman aged 35 to 49 in good health. Some clones in this sample may be carry-over from other donors' samples. CDR3s include the opening cysteine and the closing phenylalanine or tryptophan. Fields, in order: V gene, CDR3 length, D gene, J gene, clone size, CDR3 protein, CDR3 DNA. The D gene is left open where the match is weak. Some rows have no size entry. The others give once, few or many, or a class for an expanded clone.

TRBV5-4	14	.	TRBJ1-2	.	CASSRRTELYGYTF	TGTGCCAGCAGCCGTAGGACAGAGCTTTATGGCTACACCTTC
TRBV10-3	11	.	TRBJ2-7	.	CAISESVEQYF	TGTGCCATCAGTGAGTCTGTCGAGCAGTACTTC
TRBV28	13	.	TRBJ2-7	.	CASSLPYHNEQYF	TGTGCCAGCAGTTTACCTTACCACAACGAGCAGTACTTC
TRBV19	17	.	TRBJ1-1	.	CASSIGDGRYMNTEAFF	TGTGCCAGTAGTATAGGGGACGGCCGCTATATGAACACTGAAGCTTTCTTT
TRBV21-1	16	.	TRBJ2-5	.	CASSKSRTACWETQYF	TGTGCCAGCAGCAAATCCCGGACGGCCTGCTGGGAGACCCAGTACTTC
TRBV6-5	15	TRBD1	TRBJ2-2	.	CASSHGTGSTGELFF	TGTGCCAGCAGTCACGGGACAGGGTCCACCGGGGAGCTGTTTTTT
TRBV7-6	17	TRBD2	TRBJ2-6	.	CASSLVAGTSGANVLTF	TGTGCCAGCAGCTTAGTAGCGGGAACCTCTGGGGCCAACGTCCTGACTTTC
TRBV5-1	12	TRBD1	TRBJ1-1	.	CASSLGTGDAFF	TGCGCCAGCAGCTTGGGGACAGGGGACGCTTTCTTT
TRBV2	12	TRBD2	TRBJ2-5	few	CASGGTIETQYF	TGTGCCAGCGGGGGGACTATAGAGACCCAGTACTTC
TRBV6-5	13	.	TRBJ2-3	.	CASSYGTTDTQYF	TGTGCCAGCAGTTACGGTACTACAGATACGCAGTATTTT
TRBV5-1	14	.	TRBJ1-3	.	CASSLGLPGNTIYF	TGCGCCAGCAGCTTGGGGCTTCCTGGAAACACCATATATTTT